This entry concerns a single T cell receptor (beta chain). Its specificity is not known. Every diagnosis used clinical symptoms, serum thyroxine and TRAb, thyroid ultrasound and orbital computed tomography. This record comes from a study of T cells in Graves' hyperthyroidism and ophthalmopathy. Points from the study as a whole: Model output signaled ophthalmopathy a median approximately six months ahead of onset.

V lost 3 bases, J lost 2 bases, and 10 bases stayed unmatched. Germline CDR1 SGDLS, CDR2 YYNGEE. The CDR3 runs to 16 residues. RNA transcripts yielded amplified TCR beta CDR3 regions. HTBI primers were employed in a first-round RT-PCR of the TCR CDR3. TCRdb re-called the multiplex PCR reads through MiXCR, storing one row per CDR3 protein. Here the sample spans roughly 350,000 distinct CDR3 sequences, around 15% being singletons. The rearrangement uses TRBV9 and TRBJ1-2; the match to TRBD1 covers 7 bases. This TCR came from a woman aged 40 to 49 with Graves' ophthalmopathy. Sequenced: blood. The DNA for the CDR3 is TGTGCCAGCAGCGAGAGCGCGGGACAGCGAAACTATGGCTACACCTTC. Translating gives CASSESAGQRNYGYTF.